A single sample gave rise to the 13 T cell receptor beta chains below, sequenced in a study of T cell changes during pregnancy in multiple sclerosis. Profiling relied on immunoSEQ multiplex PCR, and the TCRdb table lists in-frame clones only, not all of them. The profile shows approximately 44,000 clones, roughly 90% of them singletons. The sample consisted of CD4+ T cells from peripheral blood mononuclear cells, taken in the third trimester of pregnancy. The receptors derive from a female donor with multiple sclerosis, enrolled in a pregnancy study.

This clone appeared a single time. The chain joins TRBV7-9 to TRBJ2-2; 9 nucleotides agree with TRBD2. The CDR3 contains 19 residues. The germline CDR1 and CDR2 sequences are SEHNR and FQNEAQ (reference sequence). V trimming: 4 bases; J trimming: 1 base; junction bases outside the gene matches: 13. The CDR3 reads CASSYGLSLAGLNTGELFF. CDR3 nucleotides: TGTGCCAGCAGCTACGGACTATCGCTAGCGGGGTTGAACACCGGGGAGCTGTTTTTT.

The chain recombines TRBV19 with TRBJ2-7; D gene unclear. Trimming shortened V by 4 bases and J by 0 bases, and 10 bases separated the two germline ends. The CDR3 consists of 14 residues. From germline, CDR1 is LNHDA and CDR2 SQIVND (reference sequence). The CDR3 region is CASSNPKSSYEQYF. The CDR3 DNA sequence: TGTGCCAGTAGTAACCCTAAAAGCTCCTACGAGCAGTACTTC.

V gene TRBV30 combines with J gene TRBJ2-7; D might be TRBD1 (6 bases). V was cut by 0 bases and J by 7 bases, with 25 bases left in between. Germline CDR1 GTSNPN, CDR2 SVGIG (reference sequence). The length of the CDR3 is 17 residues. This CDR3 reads CAWSVKGWTEGKGEQYF. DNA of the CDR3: TGTGCCTGGAGTGTGAAGGGGTGGACAGAAGGAAAGGGAGAGCAGTACTTC.

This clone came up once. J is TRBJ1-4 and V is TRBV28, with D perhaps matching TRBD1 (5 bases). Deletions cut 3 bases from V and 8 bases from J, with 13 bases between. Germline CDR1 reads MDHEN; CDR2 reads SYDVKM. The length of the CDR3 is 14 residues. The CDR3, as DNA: TGTGCCAGCAGTTTCGGGGGGATGGAGGAAAAACTGTTTTTT. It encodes CASSFGGMEEKLFF.

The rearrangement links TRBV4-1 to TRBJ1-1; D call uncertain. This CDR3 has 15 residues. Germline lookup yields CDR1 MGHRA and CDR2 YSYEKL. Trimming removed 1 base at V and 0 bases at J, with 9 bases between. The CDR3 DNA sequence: TGCGCCAGCAGCCAAGTCGGGGTTATGAACACTGAAGCTTTCTTT. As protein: CASSQVGVMNTEAFF.

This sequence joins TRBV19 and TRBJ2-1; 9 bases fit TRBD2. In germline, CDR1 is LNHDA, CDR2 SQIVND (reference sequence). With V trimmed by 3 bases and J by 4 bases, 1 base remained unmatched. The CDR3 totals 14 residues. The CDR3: CASSILAGYNEQFF. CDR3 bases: TGTGCCAGTAGTATCCTAGCGGGGTACAATGAGCAGTTCTTC.

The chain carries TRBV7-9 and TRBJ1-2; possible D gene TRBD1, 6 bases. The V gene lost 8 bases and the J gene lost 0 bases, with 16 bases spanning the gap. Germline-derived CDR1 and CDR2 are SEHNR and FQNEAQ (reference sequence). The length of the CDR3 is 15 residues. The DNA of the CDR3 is TGTGCCAGCGCCCGGACAGCTACCACTAACTATGGCTACACCTTC. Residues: CASARTATTNYGYTF.

CDR3 sequence (DNA): TGCAGCGTCCGACAGACGAACACTGAAGCTTTCTTT. As protein: CSVRQTNTEAFF. The chain joins TRBV29-1 to TRBJ1-1; D is possibly TRBD1 (5 bases). The CDR3 sequence is 12 residues long. Germline V gene data show CDR1 as SQVTM and CDR2 as ANQGSEA. The ends were cut back, 6 bases at V and 1 base at J, with 9 bases in the middle. Filled out from reference TRBV29-1 and TRBJ1-1, the complete variable domain reads SAVISQKPSRDICQRGTSLTIQCQVDSQVTMMFWYRQQPGQSLTLIATANQGSEATYESGFVIDKFPISRPNLTFSTLTVSNMSPEDSSIYLCSVRQTNTEAFFGQGTRLTVV.

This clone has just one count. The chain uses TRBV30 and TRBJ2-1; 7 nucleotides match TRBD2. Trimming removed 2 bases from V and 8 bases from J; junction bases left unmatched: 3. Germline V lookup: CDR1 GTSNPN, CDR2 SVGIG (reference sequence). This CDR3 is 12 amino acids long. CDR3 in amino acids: CAWSKLAHEQFF. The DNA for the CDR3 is TGTGCCTGGAGTAAACTAGCGCATGAGCAGTTCTTC.

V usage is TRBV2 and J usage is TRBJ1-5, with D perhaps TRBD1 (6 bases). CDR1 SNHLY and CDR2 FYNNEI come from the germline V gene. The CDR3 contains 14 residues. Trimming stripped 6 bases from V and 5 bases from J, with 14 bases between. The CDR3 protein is CASRQGGRDQPQHF. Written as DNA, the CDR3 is TGTGCCAGCAGGCAAGGGGGTCGGGATCAGCCCCAGCATTTT. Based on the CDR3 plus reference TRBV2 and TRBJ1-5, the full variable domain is EPEVTQTPSHQVTQMGQEVILRCVPISNHLYFYWYRQILGQKVEFLVSFYNNEISEKSEIFDDQFSVERPDGSNFTLKIRSTKLEDSAMYFCASRQGGRDQPQHFGDGTRLSIL.

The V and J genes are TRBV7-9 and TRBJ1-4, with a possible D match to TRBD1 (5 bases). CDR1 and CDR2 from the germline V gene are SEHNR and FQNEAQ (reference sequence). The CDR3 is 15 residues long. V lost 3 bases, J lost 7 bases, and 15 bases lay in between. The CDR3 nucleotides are TGTGCCAGCAGCTTCCCCGCGGGGACCGGTGAAAAACTGTTTTTT. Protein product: CASSFPAGTGEKLFF.

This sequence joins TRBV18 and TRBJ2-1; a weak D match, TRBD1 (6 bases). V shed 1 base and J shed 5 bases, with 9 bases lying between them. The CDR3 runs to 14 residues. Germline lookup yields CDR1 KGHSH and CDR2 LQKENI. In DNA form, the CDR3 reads TGTGCCAGCTCACCACAACAGGGAGACAATGAGCAGTTCTTC. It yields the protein CASSPQQGDNEQFF.

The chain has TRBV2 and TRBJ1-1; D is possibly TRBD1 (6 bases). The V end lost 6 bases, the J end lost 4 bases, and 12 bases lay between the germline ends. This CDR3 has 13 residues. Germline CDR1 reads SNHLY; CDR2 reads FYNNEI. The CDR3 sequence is CASRTGLGTEAFF. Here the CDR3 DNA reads TGTGCCAGCAGAACAGGGCTGGGCACTGAAGCTTTCTTT.